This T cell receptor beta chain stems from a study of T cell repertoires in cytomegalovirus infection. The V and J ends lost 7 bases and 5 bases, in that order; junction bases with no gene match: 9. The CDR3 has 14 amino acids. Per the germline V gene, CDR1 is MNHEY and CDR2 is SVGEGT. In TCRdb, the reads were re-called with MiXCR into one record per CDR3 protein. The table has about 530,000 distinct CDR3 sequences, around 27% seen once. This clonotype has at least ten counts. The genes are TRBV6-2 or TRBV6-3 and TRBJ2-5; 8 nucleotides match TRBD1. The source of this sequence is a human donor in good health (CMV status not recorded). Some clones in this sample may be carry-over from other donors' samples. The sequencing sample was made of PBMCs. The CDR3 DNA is TGTGCCAGCACCAAAACAGGGGGTGTTGAGACCCAGTACTTC. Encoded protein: CASTKTGGVETQYF.